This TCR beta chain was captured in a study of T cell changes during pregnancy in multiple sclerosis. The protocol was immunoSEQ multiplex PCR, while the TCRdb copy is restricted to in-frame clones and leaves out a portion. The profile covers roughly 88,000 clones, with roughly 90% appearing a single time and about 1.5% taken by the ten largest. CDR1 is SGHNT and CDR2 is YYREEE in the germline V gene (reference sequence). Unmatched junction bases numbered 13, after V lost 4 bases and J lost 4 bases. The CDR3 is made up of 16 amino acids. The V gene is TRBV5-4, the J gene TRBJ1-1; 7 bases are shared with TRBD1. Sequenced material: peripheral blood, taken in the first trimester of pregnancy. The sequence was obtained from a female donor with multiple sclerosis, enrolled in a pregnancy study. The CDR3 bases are TGTGCCAGCAGCGAGACAGGGTCCCTGGGGAGCACTGAAGCTTTCTTT. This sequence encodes CASSETGSLGSTEAFF.